What follows describes a single TCR beta chain. This specimen belongs to a study of shared clonotypes between healthy human individuals. Study at large: CD4 naive cells filled three plates per donor, CD4 memory three, CD8 naive two and CD8 memory one.

CD45RO negativity and positive selection for CCR7 defined naive CD8 cells, a population that excluded terminally differentiated effector memory CD45RA+ cells. CDR3 size: 14 residues. The germline gives CDR1 MDHEN, CDR2 SYDVKM. V was trimmed by 1 base and J by 2 bases, leaving 8 bases between them. Sequencing used immunoSEQ multiplex PCR; TCRdb keeps in-frame clones, though not all of them. The sample yields over 2,000,000 clones, over 85% seen once. The chain is built from TRBV28 and TRBJ2-5; D not resolved. The TCR was taken from a young man in good health. Some clones in this sample may be carry-over from other donors' samples. Sequencing was done on a sample of naive CD8+ T cells from PBMCs. The chain's CDR3 is CASSLSVLQETQYF. CDR3 sequence (DNA): TGTGCCAGCAGTTTATCGGTCCTGCAAGAGACCCAGTACTTC.